This TCR beta chain appears in the sequencing data of a study of blood T cell repertoires in COVID-19. Study background: Samples taken during acute and convalescent COVID-19 were collected in the United States, Italy and Spain. Nucleic acid was either cDNA or gDNA, and it came from T cells, B-cell-depleted T cells, or PBMCs.

The CDR3 loop spans 14 amino acids. Germline loops: CDR1 SGHRS, CDR2 YFSETQ. The junction had 5 bases not matched to a gene; V was cut back by 0 bases and J by 6 bases. During active infection, Seattle patients enrolled and were then monitored through disease. Sequencing used immunoSEQ multiplex PCR; TCRdb keeps in-frame clones, though not all of them. The table lists approximately 25,000 clones, roughly 79% of them singletons. The V and J genes are TRBV5-1 and TRBJ1-1, with 7 bases lining up with TRBD1. Sequences were obtained from peripheral blood. The sequence was collected from a man aged 50 to 60 with COVID-19, enrolled during active disease. The CDR3 is CASSLGEGGAEAFF. The CDR3 DNA reads TGCGCCAGCAGCTTGGGAGAAGGGGGCGCTGAAGCTTTCTTT. Supplemented by reference TRBV5-1 and TRBJ1-1, the full variable domain reads KAGVTQTPRYLIKTRGQQVTLSCSPISGHRSVSWYQQTPGQGLQFLFEYFSETQRNKGNFPGRFSGRQFSNSRSEMNVSTLELGDSALYLCASSLGEGGAEAFFGQGTRLTVV.